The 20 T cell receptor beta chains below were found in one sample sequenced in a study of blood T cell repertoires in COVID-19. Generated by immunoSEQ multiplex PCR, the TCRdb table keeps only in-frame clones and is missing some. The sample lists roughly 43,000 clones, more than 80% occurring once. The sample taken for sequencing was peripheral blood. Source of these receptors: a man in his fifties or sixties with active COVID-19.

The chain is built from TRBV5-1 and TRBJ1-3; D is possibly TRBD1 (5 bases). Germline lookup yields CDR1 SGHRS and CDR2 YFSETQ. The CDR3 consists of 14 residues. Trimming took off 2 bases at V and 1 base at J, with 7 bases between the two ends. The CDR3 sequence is CASSLRGSGNTIYF. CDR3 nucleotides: TGCGCCAGCAGCTTAAGGGGATCTGGAAACACCATATATTTT.

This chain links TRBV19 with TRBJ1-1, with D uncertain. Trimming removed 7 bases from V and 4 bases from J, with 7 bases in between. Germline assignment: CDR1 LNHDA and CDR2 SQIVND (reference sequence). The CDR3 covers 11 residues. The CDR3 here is CASMGSTEAFF. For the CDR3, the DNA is TGTGCCAGTATGGGGAGCACTGAAGCTTTCTTT.

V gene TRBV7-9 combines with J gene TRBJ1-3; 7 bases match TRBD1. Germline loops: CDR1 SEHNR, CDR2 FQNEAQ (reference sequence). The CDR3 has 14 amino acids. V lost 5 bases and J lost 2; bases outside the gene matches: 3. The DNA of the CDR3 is TGTGCCAGCAGCACCGGGACAGCTGGAAACACCATATATTTT. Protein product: CASSTGTAGNTIYF.

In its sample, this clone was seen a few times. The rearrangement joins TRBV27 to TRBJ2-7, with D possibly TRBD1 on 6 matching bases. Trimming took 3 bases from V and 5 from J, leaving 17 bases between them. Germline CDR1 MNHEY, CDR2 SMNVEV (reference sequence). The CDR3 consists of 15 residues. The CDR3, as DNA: TGTGCCAGCAGTTTGGCTCCGGCAGGGGCCAACGAGCAGTACTTC. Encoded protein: CASSLAPAGANEQYF.

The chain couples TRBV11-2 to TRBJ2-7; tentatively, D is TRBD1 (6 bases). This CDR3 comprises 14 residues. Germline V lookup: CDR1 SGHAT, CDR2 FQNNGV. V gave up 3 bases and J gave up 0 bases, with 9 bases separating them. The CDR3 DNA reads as TGTGCCAGCAGCTTGGGGGACATCTCCTACGAGCAGTACTTC. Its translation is CASSLGDISYEQYF.

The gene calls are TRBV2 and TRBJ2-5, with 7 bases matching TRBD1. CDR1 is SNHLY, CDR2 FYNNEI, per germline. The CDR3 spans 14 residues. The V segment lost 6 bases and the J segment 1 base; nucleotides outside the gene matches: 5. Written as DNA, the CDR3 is TGTGCCAGCAGCCACACAGGGGTCCAAGAGACCCAGTACTTC. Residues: CASSHTGVQETQYF.

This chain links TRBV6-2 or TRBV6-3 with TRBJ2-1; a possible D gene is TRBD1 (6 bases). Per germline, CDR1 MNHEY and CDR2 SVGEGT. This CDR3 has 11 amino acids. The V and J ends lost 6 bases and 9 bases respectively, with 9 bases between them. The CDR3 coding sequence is TGTGCCAGCAGCACAGGGAGTGAGCAGTTCTTC. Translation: CASSTGSEQFF.

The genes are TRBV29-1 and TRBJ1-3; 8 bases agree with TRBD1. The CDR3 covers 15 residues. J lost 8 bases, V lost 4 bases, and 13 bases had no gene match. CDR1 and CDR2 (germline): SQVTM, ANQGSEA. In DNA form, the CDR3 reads TGCAGCGTTGGTAGGGGTCCGGGACAGGCAGACACCATATATTTT. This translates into CSVGRGPGQADTIYF.

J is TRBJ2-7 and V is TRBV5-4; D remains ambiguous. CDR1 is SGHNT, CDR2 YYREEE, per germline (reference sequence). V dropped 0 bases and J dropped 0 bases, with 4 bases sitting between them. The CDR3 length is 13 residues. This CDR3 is CASSLVGSYEQYF. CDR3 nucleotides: TGTGCCAGCAGCTTGGTCGGCTCCTACGAGCAGTACTTC.

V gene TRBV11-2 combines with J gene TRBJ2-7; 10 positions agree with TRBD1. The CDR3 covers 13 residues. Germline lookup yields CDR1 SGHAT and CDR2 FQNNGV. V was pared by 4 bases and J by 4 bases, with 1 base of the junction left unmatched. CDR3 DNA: TGTGCCAGCAGCTGGGGACAGGGGTACGAGCAGTACTTC. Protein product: CASSWGQGYEQYF.

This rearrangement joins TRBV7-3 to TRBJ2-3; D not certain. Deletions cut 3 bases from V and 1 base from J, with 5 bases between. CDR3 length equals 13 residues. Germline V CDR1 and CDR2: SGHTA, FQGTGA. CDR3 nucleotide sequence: TGTGCCAGCAGCTTTCAGGGCACAGATACGCAGTATTTT. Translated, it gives CASSFQGTDTQYF.

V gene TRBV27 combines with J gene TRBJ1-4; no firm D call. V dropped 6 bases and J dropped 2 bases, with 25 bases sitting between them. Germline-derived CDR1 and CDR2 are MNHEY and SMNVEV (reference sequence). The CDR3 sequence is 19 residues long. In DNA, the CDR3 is TGTGCCAGCAGCCTCCCCGGGTCAGTAACTTTCCTGACTAATGAAAAACTGTTTTTT. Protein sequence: CASSLPGSVTFLTNEKLFF.

The CDR3 DNA sequence: TGTGCCAGCAGATCTACTAGCGGGAGAGGAGATACGCAGTATTTT. It translates to CASRSTSGRGDTQYF. The chain has TRBV2 and TRBJ2-3; 11 positions agree with TRBD2. This CDR3 region has 15 residues. The J segment lost 5 bases and the V segment lost 6 bases, leaving 7 bases of the junction unmatched. Germline V gene data show CDR1 as SNHLY and CDR2 as FYNNEI.

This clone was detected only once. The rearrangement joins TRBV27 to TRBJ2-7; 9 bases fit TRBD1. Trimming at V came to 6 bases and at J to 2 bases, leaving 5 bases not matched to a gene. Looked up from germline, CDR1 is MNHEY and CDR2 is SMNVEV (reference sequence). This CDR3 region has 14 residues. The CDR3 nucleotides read TGTGCCAGCAGGGGGACAGGGCTACCCTACGAGCAGTACTTC. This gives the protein CASRGTGLPYEQYF.

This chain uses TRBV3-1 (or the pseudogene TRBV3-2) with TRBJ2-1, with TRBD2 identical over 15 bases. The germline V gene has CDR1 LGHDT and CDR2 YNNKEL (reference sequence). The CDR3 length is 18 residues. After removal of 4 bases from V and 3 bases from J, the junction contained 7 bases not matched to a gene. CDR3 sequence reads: CASSPGTSGRYFYNEQFF. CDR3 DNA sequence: TGTGCCAGCAGCCCGGGGACTAGCGGGAGGTATTTCTACAATGAGCAGTTCTTC.

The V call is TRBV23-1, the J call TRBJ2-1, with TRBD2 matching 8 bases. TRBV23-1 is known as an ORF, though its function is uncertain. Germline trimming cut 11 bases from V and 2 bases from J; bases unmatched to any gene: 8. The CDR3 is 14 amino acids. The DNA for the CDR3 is TGCGCCCCGGGGGGGGCCGGGACCTACAATGAGCAGTTCTTC. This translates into CAPGGAGTYNEQFF.

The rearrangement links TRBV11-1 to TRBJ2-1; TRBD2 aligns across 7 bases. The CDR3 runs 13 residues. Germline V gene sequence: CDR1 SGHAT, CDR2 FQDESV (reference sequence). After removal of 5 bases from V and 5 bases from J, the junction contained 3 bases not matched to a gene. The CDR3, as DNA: TGTGCCAGCAGCACCGGGGGGAACAATGAGCAGTTCTTC. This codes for CASSTGGNNEQFF.

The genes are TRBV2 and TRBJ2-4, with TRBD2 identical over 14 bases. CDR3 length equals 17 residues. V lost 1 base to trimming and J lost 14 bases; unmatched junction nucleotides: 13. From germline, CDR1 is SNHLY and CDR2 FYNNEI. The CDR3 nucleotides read TGTGCCAGCAGTGAAGACCCCGGGACTAGCGGGAGAACAGAGGAGTACTTC. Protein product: CASSEDPGTSGRTEEYF.

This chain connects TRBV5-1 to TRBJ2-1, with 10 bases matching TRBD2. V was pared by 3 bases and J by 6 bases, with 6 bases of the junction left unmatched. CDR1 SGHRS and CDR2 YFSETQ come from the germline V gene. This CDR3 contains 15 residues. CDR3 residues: CASSSAGGWLNEQFF. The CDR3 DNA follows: TGCGCCAGCAGCTCAGCGGGAGGGTGGCTCAATGAGCAGTTCTTC. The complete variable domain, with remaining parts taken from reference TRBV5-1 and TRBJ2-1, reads KAGVTQTPRYLIKTRGQQVTLSCSPISGHRSVSWYQQTPGQGLQFLFEYFSETQRNKGNFPGRFSGRQFSNSRSEMNVSTLELGDSALYLCASSSAGGWLNEQFFGPGTRLTVL.

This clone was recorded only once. CDR3 in DNA: TGTGCCAGCAGCTCGAGTCTTAGGACAGCCCAAGAGACCCAGTACTTC. Its translation is CASSSSLRTAQETQYF. This rearrangement joins TRBV5-6 to TRBJ2-5; weak D call: TRBD1 (6 bases). The CDR3 totals 16 residues. Deletions cut 3 bases from V and 1 base from J, with 16 bases between. Germline lookup yields CDR1 SGHDT and CDR2 YYEEEE.